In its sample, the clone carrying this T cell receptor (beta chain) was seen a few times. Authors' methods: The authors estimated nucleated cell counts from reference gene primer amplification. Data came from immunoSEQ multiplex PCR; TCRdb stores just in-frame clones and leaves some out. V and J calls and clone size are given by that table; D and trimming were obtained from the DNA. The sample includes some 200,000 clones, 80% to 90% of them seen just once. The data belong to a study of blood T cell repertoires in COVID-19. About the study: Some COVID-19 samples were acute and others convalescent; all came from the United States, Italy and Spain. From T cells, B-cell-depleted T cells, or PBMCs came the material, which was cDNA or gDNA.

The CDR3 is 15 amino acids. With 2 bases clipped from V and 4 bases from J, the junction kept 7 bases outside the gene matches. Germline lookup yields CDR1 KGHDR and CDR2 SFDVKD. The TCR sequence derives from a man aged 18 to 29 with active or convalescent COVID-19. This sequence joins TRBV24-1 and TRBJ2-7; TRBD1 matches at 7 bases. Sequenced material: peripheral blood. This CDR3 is CATSDSRQGAYEQYF. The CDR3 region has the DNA TGTGCCACCAGTGATTCAAGACAGGGCGCTTACGAGCAGTACTTC.